These T cell receptor beta chains were read from a single sample in a study of cytomegalovirus exposure and HLA in healthy donors. TCRdb keeps only in-frame clones here, not all; method: immunoSEQ multiplex PCR. This table has about 76,000 clones, about 95% appearing once. The specimen was PBMCs. These receptors were collected from a woman aged 18-30 years in good health and CMV-seronegative. Each CDR3 is given with its conserved first and last residue. Some rows have no size entry. The others give once, few or many, or a class for an expanded clone.

cdr3_aa	v_call	j_call	clone_size
CASSVVSGQGVEQYF	TRBV9	TRBJ2-7	few
CASRLHRAKFYEQYF	TRBV28	TRBJ2-7	NA
CASKNLAGQGHQPQHF	TRBV19	TRBJ1-5	NA
CASSWDRVETQYF	TRBV5-1	TRBJ2-5	NA
CASSSGGGGDTQYF	TRBV7-3	TRBJ2-3	once
CASSQDGRGGADTQYF	TRBV4-3	TRBJ2-3	NA
CASSPGGGAGQPQHF	TRBV5-1	TRBJ1-5	NA
CASSRGQVSGANVLTF	TRBV7-3	TRBJ2-6	NA
CASARDSPDTQYF	TRBV6-1	TRBJ2-3	NA
CATVGSLSNTQYF	TRBV15	TRBJ2-3	NA
CASTSTEGTGNTIYF	TRBV27	TRBJ1-3	NA
CAWKLISSYNSPLHF	TRBV30	TRBJ1-6	NA
CASSLGGDRVYGYTF	TRBV28	TRBJ1-2	NA
CASSPTGGTPPDTGAFF	TRBV7-8	TRBJ1-1	NA
CASSQVRGENEKLFF	TRBV4-1	TRBJ1-4	NA
CAIRGTGSDSPLHF	TRBV10-3	TRBJ1-6	NA
CASNKGGPTYEQYF	TRBV28	TRBJ2-7	NA
CASSSIQGGTEAFF	TRBV5-4	TRBJ1-1	NA
CASSKQAGGLNQPQHF	TRBV27	TRBJ1-5	NA
CASSPTGMNTEAFF	TRBV11-2	TRBJ1-1	NA
CASSPGGGVDTQYF	TRBV7-2	TRBJ2-3	NA
CASRPDRSLSYEQYF	TRBV6-5	TRBJ2-7	NA
CASSLGGGTGVHEQYF	TRBV7-6	TRBJ2-7	NA
CASRGTGLNTEAFF	TRBV19	TRBJ1-1	NA
CASSLRQENTEAFF	TRBV7-6	TRBJ1-1	NA
CASRNRDSSYNEQFF	TRBV19	TRBJ2-1	NA
CASTSGGVNEQFF	TRBV28	TRBJ2-1	NA
CASSRGNMDYGYTF	TRBV4-2	TRBJ1-2	NA
CASIATERYGYTF	TRBV2	TRBJ1-2	NA
CAISESMLMASGVDTQYF	TRBV10-3	TRBJ2-3	NA
CASSSYSSANEKLFF	TRBV6-5	TRBJ1-4	NA
CASSSGRSGNTIYF	TRBV5-8	TRBJ1-3	once
CASRPGTGGYEQYF	TRBV6-6	TRBJ2-7	NA
CSVDTGPNTGELFF	TRBV29-1	TRBJ2-2	once
CASSSSSGGIYNEQFF	TRBV11-3	TRBJ2-1	NA
CASSELGSSYEQYF	TRBV25-1	TRBJ2-7	NA
CASSLDRDEGYTF	TRBV27	TRBJ1-2	NA
CSAGTSGGRGYNEQFF	TRBV29-1	TRBJ2-1	NA
CASSFDVFEGAKEQYF	TRBV5-6	TRBJ2-7	NA
CASSLQQGVGYTF	TRBV7-9	TRBJ1-2	NA
CASSLPGQGAGELFF	TRBV5-5	TRBJ2-2	NA
CASSRRQSEKLFF	TRBV7-6	TRBJ1-4	NA
CASRADSENTEAFF	TRBV2	TRBJ1-1	NA
CASSSPGQGPGYTF	TRBV9	TRBJ1-2	NA
CASSFLTSGGYQETQYF	TRBV5-6	TRBJ2-5	NA
CSVVISGGWTETQYF	TRBV29-1	TRBJ2-5	NA
CASSLVLVQETQYF	TRBV7-2	TRBJ2-5	NA
CASSASGGLSYNEQFF	TRBV9	TRBJ2-1	NA
CASSIYGDTYEQYF	TRBV19	TRBJ2-7	NA